This record concerns one T cell receptor beta chain sequence. The antigen is undetermined. TCRdb re-derived calls from the 5' RACE reads in MiXCR, one entry per CDR3 protein. The sample consists of 500,000 to 650,000 distinct CDR3 sequences, under 8.5% of them appearing once. Trimming cost V 1 base and J 2 bases, with 7 bases left between them. This CDR3 spans 15 amino acids. Germline lookup yields CDR1 SGDLS and CDR2 YYNGEE. This entry belongs to a study of identical twins. The study, taken as a whole, reports: Out-of-frame beta chain sequences displayed weaker excess sharing between twins.

These data also featured in a second study, about yellow fever vaccine responses in identical twins.

The chain employs TRBV9 and TRBJ2-6; D is possibly TRBD2 (5 bases). The source of this sequence is a woman between 18 and 29 years old in good health. Sequenced material: PBMCs. The CDR3 bases are TGTGCCAGCAGCGTATCGGGAACTGGGGCCAACGTCCTGACTTTC. Protein sequence: CASSVSGTGANVLTF.